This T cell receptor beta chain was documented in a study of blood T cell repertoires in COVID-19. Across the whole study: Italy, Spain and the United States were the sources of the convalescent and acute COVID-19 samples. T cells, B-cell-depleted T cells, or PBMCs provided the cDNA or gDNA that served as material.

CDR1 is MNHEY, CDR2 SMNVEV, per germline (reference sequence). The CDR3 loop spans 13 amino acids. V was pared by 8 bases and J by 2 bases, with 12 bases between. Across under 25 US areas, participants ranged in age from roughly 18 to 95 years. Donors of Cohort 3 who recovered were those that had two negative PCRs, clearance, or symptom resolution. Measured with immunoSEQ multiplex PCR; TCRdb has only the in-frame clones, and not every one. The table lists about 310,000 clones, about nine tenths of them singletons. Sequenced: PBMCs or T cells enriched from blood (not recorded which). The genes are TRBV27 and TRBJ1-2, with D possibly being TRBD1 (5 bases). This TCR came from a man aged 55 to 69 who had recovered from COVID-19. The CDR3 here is CASSLGLNYGYTF. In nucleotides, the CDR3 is TGTGCCAGCTCCCTGGGACTGAACTATGGCTACACCTTC.